This T cell receptor beta chain was retrieved from a study of T cells in Graves' hyperthyroidism and ophthalmopathy. As for the study in general: At the time of initial diagnosis and before any treatment, peripheral blood was collected.

The CDR3 extends over 15 amino acids. The germline V and J ends were trimmed by 5 bases and 5 bases, with 19 bases remaining between them. Germline CDR1 and CDR2: PRHDT and FYEKMQ (reference sequence). Stable disease denoted Graves' hyperthyroidism without ophthalmopathy progression within 18 months. Subjects aged 18 to 65 presented with newly diagnosed hyperthyroidism of less than 2 months' duration. The table lists this clonotype with many counts. Its antigen is still unknown. Regarding the study as a whole: Blood shared most expanded thyroid clonotypes above 0.001.

TCR beta CDR3 region amplification was performed from RNA transcripts. An initial round of RT-PCR targeting the TCR CDR3 relied on the HTBI primer set. TCRdb re-called the multiplex PCR reads through MiXCR, storing one row per CDR3 protein. This table holds hundreds of thousands of distinct CDR3 sequences, 15% to 19% found once. The chain is built from TRBV13 and TRBJ2-7; perhaps TRBD1 as D (5 bases). The clonotype was recovered from a woman younger than 30 with Graves' hyperthyroidism. The sample taken for sequencing was blood. The CDR3 sequence: CASSPSGAGSDEQYF. CDR3 DNA: TGTGCCAGCAGCCCATCTGGGGCAGGGTCTGACGAGCAGTACTTC.